This is a list of T cell receptor beta chains from one sample in a study of T cells after yellow fever vaccination. TCRdb itself ran the 5' RACE reads through MiXCR, one entry per CDR3 protein. Altogether 450,000 to 550,000 distinct CDR3 sequences are present, 21% being singletons, with the ten largest covering approximately 16%. The sequencing used PBMCs, collected approximately 20 days after the first yellow fever vaccination. Every receptor here comes from a man aged 18 to 29 who received the YFV17D yellow fever vaccine. Both conserved end residues are part of each CDR3.

V gene,CDR3 protein
TRBV15,CATSRRSGGSTDTQYF
TRBV5-4,CASSSGVNSSSYEQYF
TRBV6-2/TRBV6-3,CASKKPGQKSVNTEAFF
TRBV30,CAWSSGGNEQFF
TRBV7-8,CASSGGDYNEQFF
TRBV19,CASSMASGVSDTQYF
TRBV4-1,CASSQDWTGLHEQYF
TRBV6-2/TRBV6-3,CASSKSSYEQYF
TRBV30,CAWSREGLPSSEQYF
TRBV12-5,CASGLVQGVPGTQYF
TRBV7-9,CASSLKARGLQQFF